These 20 T cell receptor beta chains were sequenced from one sample in a study of shared clonotypes between healthy human individuals. This table comes from immunoSEQ multiplex PCR, and its TCRdb copy is limited to in-frame clones, with some not included. The table lists roughly 1 million clones, around 75% of them singletons. Sequencing used memory CD4+ T cells sorted from blood. The subset: CD45RA-negative fraction. These receptors were obtained from a man younger than 35 in good health.

This clone was found many times. V and J are TRBV14 and TRBJ1-1; D gene unclear. The CDR3 has 13 residues. Trimming took off 2 bases at V and 10 bases at J, with 14 bases between the two ends. CDR1 is SGHDN and CDR2 is FVKESK in the germline V gene. CDR3 region: CASSQTMGLVAFF. The CDR3 DNA is TGTGCCAGCAGCCAAACCATGGGGTTGGTAGCTTTCTTT. The complete variable domain, with remaining parts taken from reference TRBV14 and TRBJ1-1, reads EAGVTQFPSHSVIEKGQTVTLRCDPISGHDNLYWYRRVMGKEIKFLLHFVKESKQDESGMPNNRFLAERTGGTYSTLKVQPAELEDSGVYFCASSQTMGLVAFFGQGTRLTVV.

The V gene is TRBV7-8, the J gene TRBJ1-2, with TRBD1 as a possible D gene (6 bases). CDR1 is SGHVS and CDR2 is FQNEAQ in the germline V gene. V lost 4 bases, J lost 2 bases, and 11 bases lay in between. This CDR3 is built from 14 residues. The CDR3 is CASSSGTLNYGYTF. CDR3 DNA: TGTGCCAGCAGCTCGGGGACACTCAACTATGGCTACACCTTC.

The genes are TRBV2 and TRBJ2-7, with 8 bases matching TRBD1. Germline V CDR1 and CDR2: SNHLY, FYNNEI. Losses at the gene ends were 3 bases for V and 9 bases for J; bases not matched to a gene: 4. The length of the CDR3 is 12 residues. CDR3 nucleotide sequence: TGTGCCAGCAGTGACCGGACAGGGAGGCAGTACTTC. This encodes CASSDRTGRQYF. Combining the CDR3 with reference TRBV2 and TRBJ2-7 gives the whole variable domain EPEVTQTPSHQVTQMGQEVILRCVPISNHLYFYWYRQILGQKVEFLVSFYNNEISEKSEIFDDQFSVERPDGSNFTLKIRSTKLEDSAMYFCASSDRTGRQYFGPGTRLTVT.

V usage is TRBV29-1 and J usage is TRBJ2-1; unclear D gene. Deletions cut 5 bases from V and 7 bases from J, with 6 bases between. Germline assignment: CDR1 SQVTM and CDR2 ANQGSEA. This CDR3 spans 10 amino acids. CDR3: CSVRLNEQFF. The CDR3 DNA follows: TGCAGCGTTAGACTGAATGAGCAGTTCTTC.

Comments on this clone: The same CDR3 arises from other DNA sequences in this sample as well. This sequence joins TRBV5-1 and TRBJ2-3, with D perhaps assigned TRBD1 or TRBD2 (5 bases each). CDR3 size: 15 residues. V lost 4 bases, J lost 0 bases, and 12 bases lay in between. The germline CDR1 and CDR2 sequences are SGHRS and YFSETQ. CDR3 in amino acids: CASSDSGGSTDTQYF. The CDR3 DNA is TGCGCCAGCAGCGACAGCGGCGGGAGCACAGATACGCAGTATTTT.

Note on this clone: Within the sample, other DNA sequences also encode this same CDR3. The chain has TRBV7-2 and TRBJ2-5, with 7 bases that match TRBD2. J was trimmed by 5 bases and V by 6 bases; bases with no gene match: 6. Germline CDR1 reads SGHTA; CDR2 reads FQGNSA. CDR3 length: 13 amino acids. The CDR3 nucleotides are TGTGCCAGCAGTCGCCAGGGAGGGGAGACCCAGTACTTC. It specifies CASSRQGGETQYF.

The genes are TRBV7-9 and TRBJ2-7, with D uncertain. V was clipped by 5 bases and J by 3 bases, with 14 bases between them. Germline CDR1 and CDR2: SEHNR and FQNEAQ (reference sequence). The CDR3 spans 14 residues. CDR3 region: CASSHSVSYYEQYF. The CDR3 nucleotides are TGTGCCAGCAGCCATTCGGTCTCCTACTACGAGCAGTACTTC.

The V gene is TRBV5-1, the J gene TRBJ1-1, with 9 nucleotides matching TRBD1. The CDR3 sequence is 13 residues long. Germline CDR1 and CDR2: SGHRS and YFSETQ. J lost 10 bases, V lost 1 base, and 5 bases had no gene match. The DNA for the CDR3 is TGCGCCAGCAGCTTGTTATGGACAGGGGTAGCTTTCTTT. Translated: CASSLLWTGVAFF. The full variable domain, in which reference TRBV5-1 and TRBJ1-1 provide the parts outside the CDR3, is KAGVTQTPRYLIKTRGQQVTLSCSPISGHRSVSWYQQTPGQGLQFLFEYFSETQRNKGNFPGRFSGRQFSNSRSEMNVSTLELGDSALYLCASSLLWTGVAFFGQGTRLTVV.

The chain carries TRBV5-1 and TRBJ2-5; unclear D gene. This CDR3 region has 15 residues. The germline V gene has CDR1 SGHRS and CDR2 YFSETQ. V was shortened by 1 base and J by 5 bases, with 15 bases between the two germline ends. CDR3 in amino acids: CASSLLAMTGETQYF. Here the CDR3 DNA reads TGCGCCAGCAGCTTGTTGGCTATGACCGGGGAGACCCAGTACTTC.

This chain connects TRBV10-1 to TRBJ2-2; D may be TRBD2 (6 bases). The CDR3 spans 15 residues. V gave up 5 bases and J gave up 6 bases, with 16 bases separating them. Germline V gene lookup returns CDR1 WNHNN and CDR2 SYGVQD (reference sequence). The CDR3 protein is CASSSGTFTAGELFF. The DNA of the CDR3 is TGCGCCAGCAGTTCCGGGACTTTCACCGCCGGGGAGCTGTTTTTT.

The chain couples TRBV11-2 to TRBJ1-6; 8 bases agree with TRBD1. The CDR3 consists of 18 residues. V dropped 1 base and J dropped 1; count of bases not matched to a gene: 6. Germline V gene data show CDR1 as SGHAT and CDR2 as FQNNGV. The CDR3 here is CASSLVWTGRSYNSPLHF. In DNA form, the CDR3 reads TGTGCCAGCAGCTTAGTTTGGACAGGGAGGTCCTATAATTCACCCCTCCACTTT.

On this clone: The same CDR3 also results from other DNA sequences found in this sample. The chain has TRBV29-1 and TRBJ2-3; unclear D gene. V was trimmed by 4 bases and J by 2 bases, leaving 7 bases between them. The CDR3 extends over 12 amino acids. Per the germline V gene, CDR1 is SQVTM and CDR2 is ANQGSEA. For the CDR3, the DNA is TGCAGCGTTGCAGAGCTCACAGATACGCAGTATTTT. Translating it yields CSVAELTDTQYF.

In its sample, this clone was seen once. The chain has TRBV4-1 and TRBJ1-4, with TRBD1 identical over 8 bases. Trimming cost V 3 bases and J 3 bases; bases outside gene matches: 9. Germline V gene data show CDR1 as MGHRA and CDR2 as YSYEKL. The CDR3 contains 17 residues. This CDR3 reads CASSQASGQGPNEKLFF. For the CDR3, the DNA is TGCGCCAGCAGCCAGGCTTCAGGACAGGGCCCTAATGAAAAACTGTTTTTT.

The gene calls are TRBV15 and TRBJ2-5; unclear D gene. The CDR3 loop spans 18 amino acids. The V gene's germline CDR1 is LNHNV and CDR2 YYDKDF (reference sequence). With 0 bases removed from V and 3 bases from J, the gap between germline ends came to 20 bases. This CDR3 reads CATSRDRGLRSREETQYF. The CDR3 bases are TGTGCCACCAGCAGAGATCGTGGTCTCCGCAGCCGAGAAGAGACCCAGTACTTC.

The rearrangement links TRBV10-3 to TRBJ1-2, with D unresolved. The CDR3 loop spans 16 amino acids. Trimming took 5 bases from V and 2 from J, leaving 18 bases between them. The germline V gene has CDR1 ENHRY and CDR2 SYGVKD. CDR3 coding DNA: TGTGCCATCAGTACCATTACACGGCAGGACAACTATGGCTACACCTTC. Translated, it gives CAISTITRQDNYGYTF.

As to this clone: The sample carries other DNA sequences with the same CDR3. The chain is built from TRBV27 and TRBJ1-2; D might be TRBD1 (5 bases). V lost 3 bases and J lost 2, with 7 bases in between. The CDR3 totals 13 residues. The germline CDR1 and CDR2 sequences are MNHEY and SMNVEV (reference sequence). The CDR3 loop reads CASSFRGNYGYTF. The CDR3 DNA is TGTGCCAGCAGTTTCCGGGGGAACTATGGCTACACCTTC.

CDR3 residues: CASSLTAPRTDTQYF. The CDR3 region has the DNA TGTGCCAGCAGCCTGACGGCCCCAAGGACAGATACGCAGTATTTT. The chain combines TRBV6-5 with TRBJ2-3; D gene uncertain. Trimming left V 6 bases short and J 3 bases short, with 16 bases between. The germline V gene has CDR1 MNHEY and CDR2 SVGAGI. CDR3 length: 15 amino acids.

V usage is TRBV5-1 and J usage is TRBJ1-1; D remains unclear. Germline assignment: CDR1 SGHRS and CDR2 YFSETQ. V was shortened by 4 bases and J by 1 base, with 8 bases between the two germline ends. There are 13 residues in the CDR3. The CDR3 is CASSIQPNTEAFF. For the CDR3, the DNA is TGCGCCAGCAGCATACAGCCGAACACTGAAGCTTTCTTT.

V usage is TRBV4-3 and J usage is TRBJ1-5; D perhaps matches TRBD1 (5 bases). V was trimmed by 1 base and J by 3 bases, leaving 13 bases between them. The V gene's germline CDR1 is LGHNA and CDR2 YSLEER. This CDR3 is built from 16 residues. The chain's CDR3 is CASSQGVRGTNQPQHF. In nucleotides, the CDR3 is TGCGCCAGCAGCCAAGGTGTTCGAGGGACCAATCAGCCCCAGCATTTT.

This clone has more than one count but fewer than ten. The rearrangement uses TRBV18 and TRBJ1-1; 9 nucleotides align to TRBD1. Germline-derived CDR1 and CDR2 are KGHSH and LQKENI. The J segment lost 1 base and the V segment lost 4 bases, leaving 7 bases of the junction unmatched. The CDR3 covers 16 residues. CDR3 protein: CASSQGDRVWNTEAFF. In nucleotides, the CDR3 is TGTGCCAGCTCACAAGGGGACAGGGTATGGAACACTGAAGCTTTCTTT.